Sequencing of this TCR beta chain was carried out in a study of cytomegalovirus exposure and HLA in healthy donors (dated by TCRdb to about 2017). With regard to the full study: In an earlier analysis of roughly 590 of the donors, approximately 260 Gb of sequence data and some 120 million unique TCR beta sequences from some 170 million T cells were reported. HLA typing included class I and class II loci at four-digit resolution. Of the roughly 400 genotyped donors, more than 75% were placed in the genetic ancestry cluster associated with self-reported Caucasian donors. About five DR-DQ haplotypes were treated as single units for association and clustering because of strong linkage in the cohort. To decide whether each TCR beta V gene segment behaved as functional or pseudogenic, an earlier analysis of fewer than 750 of the donors relied on high-throughput TCR beta sequencing. All discovery cohort repertoires had been generated on a single sequencing platform. Across around 400 genotyped donors of the cohort, an average of approximately 240,000 unique TCR beta nucleotide sequences per donor were sequenced, and roughly a sixth of those sequences were non-productive. The study was designed to test whether signatures of past pathogen exposure could be identified by cataloging public T cell receptors. The study used immunosequencing to profile the T cell repertoires of more than 650 subjects and linked those repertoires to cytomegalovirus serostatus. High-throughput TCR immunosequencing, statistical association of individual TCRs with disease status, and machine learning were combined to predict cytomegalovirus infection status. Typing coverage varied by locus: roughly 620-640 donors for A, B, C, DRB1 and DQB1; under 550 for DQA1; nearly 610 for DPA1; about 450 for DPB1. In a later genetic analysis, genome-wide SNP genotypes for about 65% of the 666 donors were used, and that subset was treated as a discovery cohort. Donor age, sex, ethnicity and CMV serostatus were compiled together with the repertoire data. An early release covering roughly 600 HLA-typed donors comprised around 300 gigabases of sequencing data and around 85 million unique TCR sequences. A later analysis re-analyzed previously published TCR beta repertoires from hundreds of donors and added high-resolution HLA genotyping to study TCR occurrence patterns. Besides the first cohort of 666 subjects, a separate validation cohort made up of 120 different subjects was used. In the later analysis, no new phenotypic data were used to find candidate immune exposures; instead, reliance was placed on TCR beta sequences and their occurrence across donors. The investigation overall reported the following: In the study, about 150 TCR beta chains were listed as associated with cytomegalovirus. In both the original and validation cohorts, the classifier was reported to diagnose cytomegalovirus status with high specificity and sensitivity. In a later analysis, HLA-associated TCR beta chains showed more clonal expansion and lower generation probabilities than non-associated chains that were equally common. Some IMGT-functional V segments, including TRBV6-2 and TRBV6-3, could not be distinguished by the 87-base-pair reads and were therefore excluded. CMV serostatus was the only immune exposure information available for the cohort. Most CMV-associated TCR beta chains appeared to be HLA-restricted in a later analysis, and the HLA associations seemed to be driven largely by CMV exposure. Linkage disequilibrium might explain the correlated functional status among segregating V segments, but an unknown experimental factor could not be excluded. While some public TCRs were present in many individuals, most TCR sequences turned up only very rarely across donors. Presence/absence analyses assumed roughly uniform sequencing depth across donors, an assumption that may not hold. Three of the identified cytomegalovirus-associated TCR beta chains were confirmed in vitro to be specific for cytomegalovirus antigens. Because HLA typing was unavailable for some donors at each locus, only the typed subset was used in association tests. The cohort was sequenced for TCR beta chains only, and without alpha or paired-chain data the features that could be detected were limited. In a later analysis, the rate of TCR association differed among HLA loci, with DRB1 alleles having the most associated TCRs and HLA-C alleles having the fewest. In a later analysis, several top co-occurrence clusters were reported to appear linked to parvovirus B19, influenza, CMV and Epstein-Barr virus. Assigning TCR associations to individual alleles was difficult when HLA alleles, especially DR and DQ, strongly co-occurred. According to a later genetic analysis, donors in an Asian-associated ancestry cluster had fewer N-insertions in productive TCRs than the roughly 700-donor mean. A later analysis associated about 17,000 TCR beta sequences with specific HLA alleles at a false discovery rate of 0.05. A further reported finding was that TCR beta sequences accurately predicted the HLA-A and HLA-B alleles for most subjects in the first cohort. The authors suggested that the approach could potentially be generalized to other disease states and immunological phenotypes. A cluster of highly shared sequence variants was judged likely to represent a technical artifact of the sequencing pipeline. In an earlier analysis of more than 500 of the donors, most TCR beta V segments appeared in productive rearrangements about 87% or about 30% of the time, broadly matching IMGT annotations. Because counts were too low, seventeen rarely observed V segments, including chromosome 9 orphons, were left out of the earlier analysis of 587 of the donors. V-gene and J-gene trimming of TCR beta chains was associated with a missense DCLRE1C variant in a later genetic analysis, and the association was replicated in an independent cohort.

The cohort was made up of 650 to 700 healthy bone marrow donors. All cohort members were sampled while nominally healthy, although unrecorded immune exposures were likely present. The donor was CMV seropositive and was included in the group of 250 to 300 seropositive cohort members. Every donor gave a peripheral blood sample, and the peripheral blood mononuclear cells from that sample were used for TCR beta sequencing. Genomic DNA was extracted from the blood cell samples with the Qiagen DNeasy Blood Extraction Kit. On this clone: There is no known antigen for this receptor. Per-nucleotide qualities are absent, and no much larger clonotype sits a single base away.

From the germline V gene, CDR1 is ENHRY and CDR2 is SYGVKD. From cysteine to phenylalanine, the CDR3 is 14 amino acids long. Here the CDR3 DNA is all that survives: 42 bases in frame from base 1. Germline trimming: 6 bases from V, 1 base from J; junction bases outside gene matches: 4. Preparation of the library involved the immunoSEQ multiplex PCR assay. For the multiplex PCR, a mixture combining 60 forward primers for TCR Vbeta segments and 13 reverse primers for TCR Jbeta segments was used. Amplification of the CDR3 region of rearranged TCR beta genes was performed with a multiplex PCR assay on genomic DNA. The amplified TCR beta libraries were sequenced on the Illumina HiSeq System as 87-base-pair reads. Per the source publication's procedure: A later analysis tallied 75 million to 95 million unique TCR beta chains across the roughly 610 repertoires, and about 12 million of those chains were shared by two or more donors. A nearest-neighbor algorithm error-corrected the raw reads and collapsed the reads into unique sequences, merging closely related sequences to remove PCR and sequencing errors. V, D and J gene segments were assigned by aligning CDR3 sequences to IMGT reference sequences. Each retained sequence needed at least a six-nucleotide match to both a V gene segment and a J gene segment. A rearrangement was called productive if the CDR3 had no stop codons and remained in frame with V and J, and every other rearrangement was called non-productive. Following IMGT convention, CDR3 was defined as the stretch from the second conserved V-encoded cysteine to the conserved J-encoded phenylalanine. The earlier analysis of about 500 of the donors excluded sequences that lacked an unambiguous match to a single V gene segment. An earlier analysis of 587 of the donors called V segments functional above 56.7% productive rearrangements and segregating when the between-donor standard deviation exceeded 5%. A statistical classification framework was developed to diagnose cytomegalovirus status using the catalog of TCR beta chain sequences. V and J gene assignment, in a later analysis, came from comparing TCR nucleotide sequences with IMGT/GENE-DB human TR gene sequences. The TCRdist pipeline was used in a later analysis to assign CDR3 sequences and most-parsimonious VDJ recombination scenarios. In a later analysis, every TCR beta chain was defined by the combination of its CDR3 amino acid sequence and its V-gene family, and reads without a unique V-gene family were dropped. In a later analysis, several hundred highly shared, low-generation-probability nucleotide sequences were removed to address suspected cross-contamination and a sequencing artifact. In a later analysis, a clonal expansion index was calculated for each public chain from normalized within-repertoire ranks of inferred template counts. In a later analysis, generation probabilities were computed using a VDJ recombination model fitted to out-of-frame rearrangements, and the results were checked against IGoR. A later analysis scored TCR-TCR, TCR-HLA and TCR-CMV co-occurrence with hypergeometric tests, applying a repertoire-size bias correction to TCR pairs. To estimate false discovery rates, a later analysis permuted the HLA or CMV assignments 20 times. A later analysis grouped co-occurring TCRs with DBSCAN, adding TCRdist sequence similarity when clustering within HLA-allele-positive subsets. Co-occurrence clustering excluded repertoires with fewer than 30,000 or more than 120,000 public chains, plus five with anomalous nucleotide sharing. TCRdb holds this immuneACCESS table with in-frame rearrangements only. Some clones are missing; in checked studies, unresolved V genes explain under half, and the rest has no known cause. V and J calls and clone size are given by that table; D and trimming were obtained from the DNA. The sample table lists fewer than 200,000 clones, 80% to 90% of them with a count of one. The ten biggest clones cover more than 2% of the sample.

This TCR was sampled from a man younger than 35 in good health and CMV-seropositive. This receptor chain uses TRBV10-3 and TRBJ2-3; TRBD2 matches 7 bases in the middle. Sequencing was performed on PBMCs. The DNA sequence is as follows: TGTGCCATCAGCGGACTAGGGGGCACAGATACGCAGTATTTT. This is translated as CAISGLGGTDTQYF.